Each of the 29 T cell receptor beta chains below was sequenced from the same sample in a study of CD4 and CD8 cells across lung adenocarcinoma regions. TCRdb reprocessed the PCR reads with MiXCR, giving one entry per CDR3 protein. The repertoire includes around 15,000 distinct CDR3 sequences, roughly 51% of them detected once, and roughly 33% sits in the top ten. Input material: CD8+ T cells from the center of a lung tumor. These receptors all come from a female donor with lung adenocarcinoma. The CD4 and CD8 labels of this study may be unreliable.

This clonotype came up once. The junction and the germline gene differ at one end; a read error may be behind it. This chain uses TRBV10-3 with TRBJ2-3, with a possible D match to TRBD2 (6 bases). There are 16 residues in the CDR3. Germline CDR1 and CDR2: ENHRY and SYGVKD. CDR3 protein: CAIGGIVGSDADTQYF. The CDR3 DNA reads TGTGCCATCGGGGGGATCGTGGGCAGTGACGCGGATACGCAGTATTTC.

This clonotype is termed medium-sized. The chain joins TRBV7-2 to TRBJ2-1; 13 nucleotides agree with TRBD2. The trim removed 5 bases at V and 6 bases at J, leaving 4 bases unmatched. The CDR3 has 15 amino acids. Germline-derived CDR1 and CDR2 are SGHTA and FQGNSA. The DNA for the CDR3 is TGTGCCAGCAGCACCGGACTAGCGGGGGTCAATGAGCAGTTCTTC. This codes for CASSTGLAGVNEQFF.

This clonotype was observed at least ten times. J is TRBJ2-3 and V is TRBV4-1; possibly TRBD2 for D (5 bases). Germline assignment: CDR1 MGHRA and CDR2 YSYEKL. This CDR3 contains 15 residues. V was pared by 2 bases and J by 2 bases, with 11 bases between. CDR3 bases: TGCGCCAGCAGCCAAAACGGGGTATCCACAGATACGCAGTATTTT. This codes for CASSQNGVSTDTQYF.

The gene calls are TRBV7-8 and TRBJ1-3; TRBD1 agrees at 7 bases. Trimming removed 5 bases from V and 1 base from J; junction bases left unmatched: 14. This CDR3 comprises 18 residues. Germline CDR1 is SGHVS and CDR2 is FQNEAQ. CDR3 nucleotides: TGTGCCAGCAGCCCCCGGGACAGCGGTCTCTTATCTGGAAACACCATATATTTT. It translates to CASSPRDSGLLSGNTIYF.

A single count supports this clonotype. V is TRBV11-3 and J is TRBJ2-1, with D possibly TRBD1 on 5 matching bases. The J call may be in error: the DNA end matches TRBJ2-5 better. There are 13 residues in the CDR3. Germline CDR1 reads SGHNT; CDR2 reads YENEEA. The CDR3: CASSFDSQETQYF. In DNA, the CDR3 is TGTGCCAGCAGCTTCGACAGCCAAGAGACCCAGTACTTC.

This clonotype was observed many times. The chain uses TRBV6-2 or TRBV6-3 and TRBJ2-1; maybe TRBD2 (7 bases). The CDR3 sequence is 13 residues long. Per germline, CDR1 MNHEY and CDR2 SVGEGT. The germline V and J ends were trimmed by 8 bases and 5 bases, with 13 bases remaining between them. CDR3 in DNA: TGTGCCAGCCGAGGGGGGGGGAACAATGAGCAGTTCTTC. Translating gives CASRGGGNNEQFF.

By sample fraction, this clonotype is medium-sized. The rearrangement uses TRBV6-5 and TRBJ2-3; the match to TRBD1 covers 8 bases. The trim removed 6 bases at V and 4 bases at J, leaving 12 bases unmatched. CDR3 length: 16 residues. Germline values: CDR1 MNHEY, CDR2 SVGAGI. This CDR3 is CASRTGASWDPDTQYF. The CDR3 coding sequence is TGTGCCAGCAGGACAGGGGCCTCGTGGGATCCAGATACGCAGTATTTT.

This clonotype was seen repeatedly, ten times or more. J is TRBJ1-2 and V is TRBV6-1, with a weak D call TRBD1 (6 bases). Germline CDR1 is MNHNS and CDR2 is SASEGT. This CDR3 has 13 amino acids. V was cut by 2 bases and J by 8 bases, with 12 bases left in between. The CDR3 protein is CASSERGAGGYTF. For the CDR3, the DNA is TGTGCCAGCAGTGAAAGGGGGGCGGGCGGCTACACCTTC.

V is TRBV6-1 and J is TRBJ2-5; 10 bases are shared with TRBD2. The CDR3 runs to 14 residues. Germline lookup yields CDR1 MNHNS and CDR2 SASEGT. Germline trimming cut 2 bases from V and 4 bases from J; bases unmatched to any gene: 1. The CDR3, as DNA: TGTGCCAGCAGTGAACTAGCGGGAGTAGAGACCCAGTACTTC. Translation gives CASSELAGVETQYF.

This sequence joins TRBV5-1 and TRBJ2-1, with 10 bases fitting TRBD2. The DNA matches TRBJ2-7 better at its end, which makes the J call doubtful. This CDR3 contains 15 residues. Per the germline V gene, CDR1 is SGHRS and CDR2 is YFSETQ. The CDR3, as DNA: TGCGCCAGCAGCTTGGGGACTAGCGGACTCTACGAGCAGTACTTC. It is translated as CASSLGTSGLYEQYF.

This sequence joins TRBV4-1 and TRBJ1-1; 8 bases match TRBD1. Trimming cost V 1 base and J 2 bases; bases outside gene matches: 3. The CDR3 extends over 15 amino acids. Germline assignment: CDR1 MGHRA and CDR2 YSYEKL. In DNA, the CDR3 is TGCGCCAGCAGCCAAGCGGGACAGGCTAACACTGAAGCTTTCTTT. Its protein product is CASSQAGQANTEAFF.

The chain employs TRBV6-1 and TRBJ2-5; TRBD2 is a possible D gene (6 bases). The V and J ends lost 8 bases and 11 bases respectively, with 21 bases between them. The germline CDR1 and CDR2 sequences are MNHNS and SASEGT. CDR3 length equals 13 residues. The CDR3 region is CASGHGGTYEQYF. The CDR3 nucleotides read TGTGCCAGCGGGCACGGCGGGACCTATGAGCAGTACTTC.

This clonotype has a count of ten or more. The chain combines TRBV6-2 or TRBV6-3 with TRBJ1-4, with a tentative D call TRBD1 (6 bases). Trimming took off 4 bases at V and 8 bases at J, with 17 bases between the two ends. Germline V gene sequence: CDR1 MNHEY, CDR2 SVGEGT. The length of the CDR3 is 15 residues. CDR3 nucleotide sequence: TGTGCCAGCAGTTCGGGGGGGGCCGCAGAAGAAAAACTGTTTTTT. It specifies CASSSGGAAEEKLFF.

This clonotype was recorded many times. The rearrangement links TRBV27 to TRBJ1-6; unclear D gene. The CDR3 is 15 amino acids. Trimming cost V 4 bases and J 10 bases, with 17 bases left between them. Per the germline V gene, CDR1 is MNHEY and CDR2 is SMNVEV (reference sequence). In DNA form, the CDR3 reads TGTGCCAGCAGTTCGACGGGCGGGGTACGGTCACCCCTCCACTTT. This gives the protein CASSSTGGVRSPLHF.

This clonotype occurred a few times. As DNA, the CDR3 is TGTGCCAGCAGTTACGAACAGGGGTTGGGGCAGTTCTTC. It encodes CASSYEQGLGQFF. The gene calls are TRBV6-5 and TRBJ2-5; TRBD1 aligns across 7 bases. The J call is in doubt because the DNA end fits TRBJ2-1 better. This CDR3 comprises 13 residues. Germline lookup yields CDR1 MNHEY and CDR2 SVGAGI.

This clonotype was seen a few times. This CDR3 is CASSPRTGGTAEAFF. DNA for the CDR3: TGTGCCAGCAGCCCACGGACAGGGGGTACCGCTGAAGCTTTCTTT. The chain uses TRBV14 and TRBJ1-1; 10 positions match TRBD1. V lost 4 bases to trimming and J lost 6 bases; unmatched junction nucleotides: 8. Germline V gene data show CDR1 as SGHDN and CDR2 as FVKESK. CDR3 length equals 15 residues.

A few counts support this clonotype. The V and J genes are TRBV5-4 and TRBJ2-2; 9 bases match TRBD1. Germline CDR1 SGHNT, CDR2 YYREEE (reference sequence). The junction had 5 bases not matched to a gene; V was cut back by 7 bases and J by 7 bases. The CDR3 consists of 13 residues. The CDR3 DNA reads TGTGCCAGCGCTACAGGGGGCGGCGGGGAGCTGTTTTTT. Translation: CASATGGGGELFF.

This clonotype showed up many times. The chain carries TRBV7-9 and TRBJ2-1; 8 bases align to TRBD1. V trimming: 4 bases; J trimming: 6 bases; junction bases outside the gene matches: 2. CDR3 length equals 13 residues. Per germline, CDR1 SEHNR and CDR2 FQNEAQ (reference sequence). CDR3 DNA sequence: TGTGCCAGCAGCTCTACAGGGGGCAATGAGCAGTTCTTC. It codes for CASSSTGGNEQFF.

This clonotype is medium-sized by share. The chain combines TRBV7-2 with TRBJ2-7; D is unresolved. Per germline, CDR1 SGHTA and CDR2 FQGNSA. Trimming took off 5 bases at V and 2 bases at J, with 7 bases between the two ends. This CDR3 has 12 residues. CDR3 region: CASSLPPYEQYF. The CDR3 coding sequence is TGTGCCAGCAGCCTCCCCCCCTACGAGCAGTACTTC.

The chain uses TRBV6-1 and TRBJ2-1, with 9 nucleotides matching TRBD2. The DNA matches TRBJ2-7 better at its end, which makes the J call doubtful. CDR1 is MNHNS, CDR2 SASEGT, per germline. This CDR3 is built from 16 residues. The CDR3, as DNA: TGTGCCAGCAGTGAAGGGCCCCTGACTAGCGGCTACGAGCAGTACTTC. Translation: CASSEGPLTSGYEQYF.

The chain joins TRBV6-1 to TRBJ2-2; 8 bases fit TRBD1. The V segment lost 6 bases and the J segment 16 bases; nucleotides outside the gene matches: 19. This CDR3 has 15 residues. Germline CDR1 MNHNS, CDR2 SASEGT. The CDR3 DNA is TGTGCCAGCAGGTCGACAGGGGCGAACACAGATACGCAGTTTTTT. As protein: CASRSTGANTDTQFF.

Many counts were recorded for this clonotype. The V gene is TRBV6-5, the J gene TRBJ1-6; no definite D call. This CDR3 has 14 amino acids. Germline values: CDR1 MNHEY, CDR2 SVGAGI. Trimming took 7 bases from V and 7 from J, leaving 14 bases between them. In DNA form, the CDR3 reads TGTGCCAGCATTAGGGAGGACGGAAATTCACCCCTCCACTTT. It specifies CASIREDGNSPLHF.

About this clonotype: An end of the junction differs from the germline gene, which may be a read error. The genes are TRBV6-1 and TRBJ2-3, with D possibly TRBD2 on 5 matching bases. Germline V gives CDR1 MNHNS, CDR2 SASEGT. This CDR3 spans 15 amino acids. CDR3 in DNA: TGTGCCAGCAGTAATCTGGCGGGCAACGATGATACGCAGTACTTT. This sequence encodes CASSNLAGNDDTQYF.

In regard to this clonotype: Compared with germline, one end of the junction differs, possibly owing to a read error. This chain links TRBV6-1 with TRBJ2-3; TRBD1 or TRBD2 may be the D gene (5 bases each). CDR1 and CDR2 (germline): MNHNS, SASEGT. This CDR3 spans 17 amino acids. The CDR3 sequence: CASSRGLEAVSTDAQYF. The DNA of the CDR3 is TGTGCCAGCAGTCGGGGCCTCGAGGCTGTGAGCACAGATGCGCAGTATTTT.

This clonotype is termed medium-sized. The chain links TRBV6-1 to TRBJ2-1; no reliable D call. Trimming removed 6 bases from V and 3 bases from J, with 12 bases in between. Looked up from germline, CDR1 is MNHNS and CDR2 is SASEGT. This CDR3 spans 14 amino acids. CDR3 loop: CASRRPGRYNEQFF. The CDR3 DNA follows: TGTGCCAGCAGACGTCCTGGTCGCTACAATGAGCAGTTCTTC.

In its sample, this clonotype was seen many times. V and J are TRBV6-5 and TRBJ2-5; 7 positions agree with TRBD1. The end of the DNA fits TRBJ2-7 better, so the J call may be wrong. The CDR3 sequence is 14 residues long. The germline V gene encodes CDR1 MNHEY and CDR2 SVGAGI. CDR3 region: CASSYSKGAHEQYF. CDR3 sequence (DNA): TGTGCCAGCAGTTACTCCAAGGGGGCCCACGAGCAGTACTTC.

Judged by abundance, this clonotype is medium-sized. This rearrangement joins TRBV6-5 to TRBJ2-5; D is undetermined. The J call may be faulty, since TRBJ2-7 better matches the DNA end. The CDR3 spans 15 residues. Germline CDR1 reads MNHEY; CDR2 reads SVGAGI. CDR3 DNA: TGTGCCAGCAGTTACTCGTTTTCGGGTGGCGACGAGCAGTACTTC. Its translation is CASSYSFSGGDEQYF.

This clonotype was found once. This chain links TRBV4-1 with TRBJ2-5; 8 nucleotides line up with TRBD1. This CDR3 is 14 amino acids long. V was pared by 3 bases and J by 5 bases, with 5 bases of the junction left unmatched. Germline values: CDR1 MGHRA, CDR2 YSYEKL. The CDR3 loop is CASSQYRGMETQYF. For the CDR3, the DNA is TGCGCCAGCAGCCAGTACAGGGGGATGGAGACCCAGTACTTC.

This chain connects TRBV6-1 to TRBJ2-5; D assignment may be TRBD1 or TRBD2 (6 bases each). The length of the CDR3 is 14 residues. CDR1 is MNHNS, CDR2 SASEGT, per germline. The V and J ends lost 8 bases and 4 bases respectively, with 17 bases between them. CDR3 sequence (DNA): TGTGCCAGCCGATGGAGAGGGGGGACAGAGACCCAGTACTTC. Its translation: CASRWRGGTETQYF.